The source of this T cell receptor beta chain is a study of beta chain features in type 1 diabetes. Whole-study findings and limits: Shorter TCRB CDR3s, moderately but significantly so, marked every one of the four CD4+ subsets in Type 1 diabetes patients. Diminished insertions and augmented deletions at VDJ junctions characterized type 1 diabetes patients. A greater similarity of naive, central memory and Treg TCRB repertoires was seen among patients than among healthy donors.

The CDR3 covers 16 residues. CDR1 and CDR2 from the germline V gene are SGHDN and FVKESK. V lost 3 bases and J 4 bases, leaving 15 bases between the germline ends. One heparinised blood draw averaging about 120 mL was given by each donor. The study reverse transcribed the entire isolated RNA, so it sequenced expressed TCRB transcripts. TCRdb's table, derived via immunoSEQ multiplex PCR, lists solely in-frame clones and lacks some. The data show 130,000 to 150,000 clones, with less than 15% seen just once and under 1.5% held by the top ten. In this sample, this clone turned up a few times. Its antigen is unknown.

The chain combines TRBV14 with TRBJ2-2; tentatively, D is TRBD1 (5 bases). The sequence came from a man between 18 and 29 years old with type 1 diabetes. The specimen sequenced was central memory CD4+ T cells from blood. This chain's CDR3 is CASSHLTGRGTGELFF. The CDR3 DNA sequence: TGTGCCAGCAGCCACCTAACAGGCCGAGGCACCGGGGAGCTGTTTTTT.